This entry is about one TCR beta chain. This sample is drawn from a study of blood T cell repertoires in COVID-19. Only in-frame clones appear in the TCRdb table, and some are missing; sequencing was by immunoSEQ multiplex PCR. The sample contains 250,000 to 350,000 clones, approximately 90% of which appear only once. J was trimmed by 5 bases and V by 10 bases; bases with no gene match: 14. The CDR3 has 15 residues. The germline CDR1 and CDR2 sequences are MNHEY and SMNVEV (reference sequence). The receptor's source is an older woman with acute or convalescent COVID-19. The specimen sequenced was peripheral blood. V usage is TRBV27 and J usage is TRBJ2-3, with TRBD2 matching over 8 bases. The CDR3 sequence: CATSSGTRVVDTQYF. The CDR3 DNA is TGTGCCACCTCATCTGGGACTAGGGTGGTAGATACGCAGTATTTT.